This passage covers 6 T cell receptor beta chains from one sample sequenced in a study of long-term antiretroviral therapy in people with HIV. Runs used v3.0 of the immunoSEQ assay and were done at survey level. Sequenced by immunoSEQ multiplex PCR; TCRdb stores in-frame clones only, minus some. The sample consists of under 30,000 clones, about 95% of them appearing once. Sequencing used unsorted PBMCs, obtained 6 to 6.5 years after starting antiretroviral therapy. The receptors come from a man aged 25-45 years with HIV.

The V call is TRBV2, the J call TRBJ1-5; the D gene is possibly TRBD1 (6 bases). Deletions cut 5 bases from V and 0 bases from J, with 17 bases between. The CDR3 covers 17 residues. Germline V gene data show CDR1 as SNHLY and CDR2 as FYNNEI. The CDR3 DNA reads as TGTGCCAGCAGTTGGATGGGGGCAGGGAATAGCAATCAGCCCCAGCATTTT. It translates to CASSWMGAGNSNQPQHF.

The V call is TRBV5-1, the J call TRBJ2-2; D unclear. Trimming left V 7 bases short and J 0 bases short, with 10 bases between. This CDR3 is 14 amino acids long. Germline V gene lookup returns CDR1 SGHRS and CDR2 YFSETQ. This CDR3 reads CASRIGSNTGELFF. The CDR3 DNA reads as TGCGCCAGCCGTATAGGATCGAACACCGGGGAGCTGTTTTTT. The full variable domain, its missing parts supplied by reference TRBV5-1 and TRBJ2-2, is KAGVTQTPRYLIKTRGQQVTLSCSPISGHRSVSWYQQTPGQGLQFLFEYFSETQRNKGNFPGRFSGRQFSNSRSEMNVSTLELGDSALYLCASRIGSNTGELFFGEGSRLTVL.

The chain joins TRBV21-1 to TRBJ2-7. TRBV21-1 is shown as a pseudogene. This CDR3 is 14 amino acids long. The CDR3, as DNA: TGTGCCAGCAGCAAAGGGTGGTTCTCCTACGAGCAGTACTTC. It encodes CASSKGWFSYEQYF.

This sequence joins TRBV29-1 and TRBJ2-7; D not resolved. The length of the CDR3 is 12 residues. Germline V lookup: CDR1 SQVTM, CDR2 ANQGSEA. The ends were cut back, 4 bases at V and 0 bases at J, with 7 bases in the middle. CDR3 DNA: TGCAGCGTTGCCGGTCCCTCCTACGAGCAGTACTTC. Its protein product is CSVAGPSYEQYF.

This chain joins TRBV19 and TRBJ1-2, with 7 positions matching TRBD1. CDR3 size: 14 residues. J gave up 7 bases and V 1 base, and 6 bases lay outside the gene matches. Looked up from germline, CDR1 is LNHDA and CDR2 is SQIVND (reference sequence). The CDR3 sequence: CASSIGTGAGGYTF. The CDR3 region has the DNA TGTGCCAGTAGTATAGGGACAGGAGCAGGTGGCTACACCTTC.

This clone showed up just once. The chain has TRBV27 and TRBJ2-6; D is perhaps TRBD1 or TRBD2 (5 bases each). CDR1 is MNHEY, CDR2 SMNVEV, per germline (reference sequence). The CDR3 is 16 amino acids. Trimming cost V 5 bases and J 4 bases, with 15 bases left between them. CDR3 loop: CASSPGTVLGANVLTF. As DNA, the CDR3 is TGTGCCAGCAGTCCCGGGACGGTGCTCGGGGCCAACGTCCTGACTTTC.